Presented here are 16 T cell receptor beta chains from one specimen sequenced in a study of T cell responses to AZD1222 COVID-19 vaccine. The protocol was immunoSEQ multiplex PCR, while the TCRdb copy is restricted to in-frame clones and leaves out a portion. The table includes some 200,000 clones, around 92% detected once. Sequenced material: peripheral blood, taken on day 0 of AZD1222 vaccination. The receptors stem from an adult in good health.

This clone was found once. The CDR3 bases are TGTGCCAGCAGTTTTGACCGCCGAACTTTCTTT. Protein product: CASSFDRRTFF. The J gene is TRBJ1-1, the V gene TRBV5-6; D is unclear. The V and J ends lost 5 bases and 12 bases respectively, with 14 bases between them. Germline CDR1 reads SGHDT; CDR2 reads YYEEEE. The CDR3 runs 11 residues.

This chain links TRBV5-8 with TRBJ1-5; the match to TRBD1 covers 10 bases. This CDR3 has 18 residues. From germline, CDR1 is SGHTS and CDR2 YDEGEE. The V segment lost 4 bases and the J segment 9 bases; nucleotides outside the gene matches: 19. The CDR3 here is CASSPGQGSVPRLAPQHF. The CDR3 coding sequence is TGTGCCAGCAGCCCGGGACAGGGGAGTGTACCGCGGCTTGCGCCCCAGCATTTT.

The chain combines TRBV10-3 with TRBJ2-2, with 11 bases lining up with TRBD2. The CDR3 length is 14 residues. V shed 10 bases, J shed 2 bases, and the junction held 3 bases outside the gene matches. Looked up from germline, CDR1 is ENHRY and CDR2 is SYGVKD. CDR3 loop: CATRLAGNTGELFF. CDR3 in DNA: TGTGCCACCAGACTAGCGGGAAACACCGGGGAGCTGTTTTTT.

The genes are TRBV2 and TRBJ1-3; D might be TRBD1 (5 bases). The V gene lost 5 bases and the J gene lost 4 bases, with 15 bases spanning the gap. The CDR3 length is 15 residues. CDR1 is SNHLY and CDR2 is FYNNEI in the germline V gene. CDR3 region: CASSSGGGAGNTIYF. The DNA for the CDR3 is TGTGCCAGCAGTTCGGGCGGGGGAGCAGGAAACACCATATATTTT.

The chain has TRBV5-1 and TRBJ1-1; D remains ambiguous. Looked up from germline, CDR1 is SGHRS and CDR2 is YFSETQ. The CDR3 loop spans 15 amino acids. V was shortened by 3 bases and J by 4 bases, with 16 bases between the two germline ends. The CDR3 region is CASSSWTQVGTEAFF. The CDR3 region has the DNA TGCGCCAGCAGCTCGTGGACTCAGGTGGGCACTGAAGCTTTCTTT.

The chain uses TRBV7-9 and TRBJ1-4; D may be TRBD1 (5 bases). Looked up from germline, CDR1 is SEHNR and CDR2 is FQNEAQ (reference sequence). V dropped 4 bases and J dropped 5 bases, with 14 bases sitting between them. The CDR3 has 15 amino acids. CDR3 bases: TGTGCCAGCAGCTCGAGTTCTGGGGGAAATGAAAAACTGTTTTTT. It specifies CASSSSSGGNEKLFF.

This chain uses TRBV5-6 with TRBJ2-1; D remains unclear. Germline CDR1 SGHDT, CDR2 YYEEEE. V dropped 3 bases and J dropped 6 bases, with 7 bases sitting between them. CDR3 length equals 12 residues. The CDR3 nucleotides are TGTGCCAGCAGCTGGACGGGCAATGAGCAGTTCTTC. Protein sequence: CASSWTGNEQFF.

J is TRBJ1-2 and V is TRBV9; 9 nucleotides match TRBD1. Germline CDR1 reads SGDLS; CDR2 reads YYNGEE. V was clipped by 0 bases and J by 4 bases; unmatched bases: 10. The CDR3 length is 17 residues. The CDR3 reads CASSVGSSDRGFYGYTF. CDR3 sequence (DNA): TGTGCCAGCAGCGTAGGCAGCTCGGACAGGGGTTTCTATGGCTACACCTTC.

V usage is TRBV28 and J usage is TRBJ2-1; weak D call: TRBD1 (5 bases). The CDR3 is made up of 14 amino acids. The V end was cut by 3 bases, the J end by 0 bases, with 6 bases between. CDR1 and CDR2 (germline): MDHEN, SYDVKM. The CDR3 coding sequence is TGTGCCAGCAGTTTTAGGGGCTCCTACAATGAGCAGTTCTTC. This gives the protein CASSFRGSYNEQFF.

The rearrangement joins TRBV7-9 to TRBJ2-4; no clear D. Germline assignment: CDR1 SEHNR and CDR2 FQNEAQ (reference sequence). The CDR3 length is 11 residues. Trimming took 7 bases from V and 8 from J, leaving 9 bases between them. Here the CDR3 DNA reads TGTGCCAGCACCGAAGCCTACATTCAGTACTTC. It codes for CASTEAYIQYF.

The chain uses TRBV24-1 and TRBJ1-2; D gene ambiguous. The germline CDR1 and CDR2 sequences are KGHDR and SFDVKD. The CDR3 spans 16 residues. V was pared by 4 bases and J by 4 bases, with 18 bases between. In DNA, the CDR3 is TGTGCCACCAGTGACCCGGCGGCGACCTTGTTCTATGGCTACACCTTC. This sequence encodes CATSDPAATLFYGYTF.

This clone showed up just once. The chain recombines TRBV9 with TRBJ2-7; tentatively, D is TRBD1 or TRBD2 (6 bases each). The germline V gene has CDR1 SGDLS and CDR2 YYNGEE. This CDR3 is 20 amino acids long. V lost 0 bases and J lost 2, with 27 bases in between. CDR3 nucleotides: TGTGCCAGCAGCGTAGGTTTGGTCAAGTGTATCGGGGGCCAGGCCTACGAGCAGTACGTC. Its protein is CASSVGLVKCIGGQAYEQYV.

J is TRBJ1-5 and V is TRBV28; D is undetermined. Between the trimmed V and J ends, which lost 2 bases and 7 bases, there was a span of 3 bases. The CDR3 totals 11 residues. Germline CDR1 is MDHEN and CDR2 is SYDVKM. CDR3 sequence reads: CASSLRQPQHF. CDR3 DNA sequence: TGTGCCAGCAGTTTACGCCAGCCCCAGCATTTT.

The rearrangement links TRBV19 to TRBJ1-1; possible D gene TRBD1, 5 bases. The germline V and J ends were trimmed by 7 bases and 1 base, with 16 bases remaining between them. The CDR3 runs to 15 residues. Per the germline V gene, CDR1 is LNHDA and CDR2 is SQIVND (reference sequence). In nucleotides, the CDR3 is TGTGCCAGTAACTCCCCGGGGGGGACGAACACTGAAGCTTTCTTT. Encoded protein: CASNSPGGTNTEAFF.

The rearrangement links TRBV7-9 to TRBJ1-4; D uncertain. Germline CDR1 and CDR2: SEHNR and FQNEAQ (reference sequence). The V end lost 2 bases, the J end lost 8 bases, and 12 bases lay between the germline ends. The CDR3 has 14 amino acids. The CDR3 sequence is CASSLRAENEKLFF. The CDR3 bases are TGTGCCAGCAGCTTAAGGGCAGAGAACGAAAAACTGTTTTTT.

This chain links TRBV28 with TRBJ1-6; D uncertain. V lost 6 bases and J lost 10, with 13 bases in between. Germline V gene data show CDR1 as MDHEN and CDR2 as SYDVKM. The CDR3 extends over 13 amino acids. CDR3 sequence: CASRGRRVSPLHF. CDR3 nucleotides: TGTGCCAGCAGGGGAAGAAGGGTCTCACCCCTCCACTTT. Drawing the rest from reference TRBV28 and TRBJ1-6, the complete variable domain is DVKVTQSSRYLVKRTGEKVFLECVQDMDHENMFWYRQDPGLGLRLIYFSYDVKMKEKGDIPEGYSVSREKKERFSLILESASTNQTSMYLCASRGRRVSPLHFGNGTRLTVT.